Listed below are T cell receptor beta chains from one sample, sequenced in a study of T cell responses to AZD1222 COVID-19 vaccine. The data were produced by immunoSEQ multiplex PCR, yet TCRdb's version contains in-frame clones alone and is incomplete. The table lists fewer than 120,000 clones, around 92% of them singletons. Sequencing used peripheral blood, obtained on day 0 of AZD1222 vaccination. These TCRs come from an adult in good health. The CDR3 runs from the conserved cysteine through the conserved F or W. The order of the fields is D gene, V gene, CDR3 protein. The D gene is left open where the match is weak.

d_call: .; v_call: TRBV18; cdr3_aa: CASSGTEFEKLFF
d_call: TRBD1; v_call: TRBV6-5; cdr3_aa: CASSSPTGGDTEAFF
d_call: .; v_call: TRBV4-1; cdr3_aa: CASSRHLLNTEAFF
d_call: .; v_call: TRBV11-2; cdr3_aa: CASSLVGAGYTF
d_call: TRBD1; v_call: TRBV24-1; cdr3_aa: CATRGTGATDTQYF
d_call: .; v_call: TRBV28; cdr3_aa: CASTPEGSSLGYTF
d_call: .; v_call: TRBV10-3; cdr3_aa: CAISLTTNIPYEQYF
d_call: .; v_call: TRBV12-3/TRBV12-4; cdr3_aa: CASSFVEGVRQFF
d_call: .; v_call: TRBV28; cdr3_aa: CASSSLQGSRGYTF
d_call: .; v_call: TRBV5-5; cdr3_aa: CASSLGRTMNTEAFF
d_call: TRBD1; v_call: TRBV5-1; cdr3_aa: CASSLDGDRGRSPLHF
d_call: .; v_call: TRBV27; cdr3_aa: CASSLLGVGQPQHF
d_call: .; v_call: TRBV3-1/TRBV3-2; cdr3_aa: CASSQQGSNQPQHF
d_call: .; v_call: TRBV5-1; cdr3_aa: CASSLGYQDTSSYEQYF
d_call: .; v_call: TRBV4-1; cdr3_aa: CASSQDTSWGSYEQYF
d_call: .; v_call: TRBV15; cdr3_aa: CATSGSGTYEQYF
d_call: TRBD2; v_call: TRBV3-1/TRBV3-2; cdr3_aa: CASSRLAGEETQYF
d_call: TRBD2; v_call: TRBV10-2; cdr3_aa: CASWTSGALGSYEQYF
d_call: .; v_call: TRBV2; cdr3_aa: CASSPPGHTFTDTQYF
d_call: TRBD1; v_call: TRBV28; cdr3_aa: CAGSNRGTYEQYF
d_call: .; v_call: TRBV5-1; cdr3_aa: CASSLAGSQETQYF
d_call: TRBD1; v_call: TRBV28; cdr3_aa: CASSPRRQGEWVAGELFF
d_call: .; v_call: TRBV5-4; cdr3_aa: CASSFGGAEAFF
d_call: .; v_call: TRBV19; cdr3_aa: CASSIAPAGYTF
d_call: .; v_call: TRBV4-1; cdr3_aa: CASSQDRRGGAYNEQFF
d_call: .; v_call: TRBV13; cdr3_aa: CASSPGRGATDTQYF
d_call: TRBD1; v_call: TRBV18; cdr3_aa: CASSEGTANEQFF
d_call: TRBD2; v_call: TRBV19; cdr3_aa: CASSSTTSVGEQYF
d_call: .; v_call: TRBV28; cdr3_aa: CASSYKGWGYTF
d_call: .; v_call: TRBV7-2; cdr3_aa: CASSLYVGLSNQPQHF
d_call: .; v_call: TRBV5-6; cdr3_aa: CASSFIYRDNSPLHF
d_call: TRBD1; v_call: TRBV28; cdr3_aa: CASSSRDRQREQYF
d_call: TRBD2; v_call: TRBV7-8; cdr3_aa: CASSLQRGTFTDTQYF
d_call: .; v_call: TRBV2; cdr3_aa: CASSGQEEGYTF
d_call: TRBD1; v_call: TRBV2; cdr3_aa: CASSEGQPGELFF
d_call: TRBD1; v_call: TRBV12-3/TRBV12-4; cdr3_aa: CASSPGGAYGYTF
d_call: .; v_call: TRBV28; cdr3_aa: CASSTAQGYGYTF
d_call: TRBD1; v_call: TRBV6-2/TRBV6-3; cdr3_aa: CASSARTGGGNQPQHF
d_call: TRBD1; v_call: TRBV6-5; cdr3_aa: CASRDRVGNQPQHF
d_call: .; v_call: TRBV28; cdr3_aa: CASRRTEAYEQYF
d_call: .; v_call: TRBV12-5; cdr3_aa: CASGQAYTEAFF
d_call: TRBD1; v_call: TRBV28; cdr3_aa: CASSAPGTGDEQYF
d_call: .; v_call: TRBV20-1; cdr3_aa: CRGVYNTEAFF
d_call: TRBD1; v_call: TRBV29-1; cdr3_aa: CSVIVGQRAYEQYF
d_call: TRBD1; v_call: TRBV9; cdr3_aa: CASSVSGQGDNEQFF
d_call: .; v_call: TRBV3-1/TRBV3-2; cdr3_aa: CASSQGPKGTEAFF
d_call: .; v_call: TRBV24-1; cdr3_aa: CATSDFPREGGYTF
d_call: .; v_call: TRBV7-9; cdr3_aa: CASSFGSGGHGNEKLFF
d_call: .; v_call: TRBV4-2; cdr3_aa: CASSQAAFQGFNEKLFF
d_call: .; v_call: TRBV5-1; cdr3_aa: CASSLGEDPSYEQFF
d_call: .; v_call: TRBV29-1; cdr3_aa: CSVVGWGSSSYEQYF
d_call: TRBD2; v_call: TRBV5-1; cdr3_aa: CASSLGSGGETQYF
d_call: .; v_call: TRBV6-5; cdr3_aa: CASSQTGMLYEQYF